The clone carrying this TCR beta chain was observed at least ten times. These data come from a study of T-cell reconstitution after alpha-beta-depleted transplantation in children. TCRbeta library construction was performed incorporating unique molecular identifiers. TCRdb itself ran the PCR reads through MiXCR, one entry per CDR3 protein. The table shows roughly 590,000 distinct CDR3 sequences, with approximately 16% occurring only once. In germline, CDR1 is SGHTA, CDR2 FQGNSA. CDR3 length equals 16 residues. Trimming took 0 bases from V and 4 from J, leaving 13 bases between them. The material sequenced was PBMCs from the stem cell graft donor, taken from the stem cell graft. The TCR originated in a human donor who donated a stem cell graft to a child with acute myeloid leukemia. The V gene is TRBV7-2, the J gene TRBJ2-1; either TRBD1 or TRBD2 may fit D (5 bases each). CDR3 DNA: TGTGCCAGCAGCTTAGCTTCGGCAGGGAGATACAATGAGCAGTTCTTC. It translates to CASSLASAGRYNEQFF.